Below are 20 T cell receptor beta chains sequenced from a single sample in a study of shared clonotypes between healthy human individuals (TCRdb year 2020). The receptor library was made with the immunoSEQ multiplex PCR assay. Here the immuneACCESS table is served through TCRdb, limited to in-frame sequences with V and J called. Missing clones are a known gap in these copies; in checked studies unresolved V genes cover under half, and the rest lacks a known reason. In all, the sample holds about 1.1 million clones, and about 84% of those were seen once. The ten largest clones represent roughly 0.61% of the sample. Material for sequencing was memory CD4+ T cells from PBMCs. The meaning of the sample's cell subset or site label: CD45RA-negative fraction. The receptors were sampled from a man younger than 35 in good health. Some clones in this sample may be carry-over from other donors' samples.

The chain combines TRBV6-1 with TRBJ1-1; possibly TRBD1 for D (5 bases). The CDR3 runs 14 residues. Trimming removed 2 bases at V and 5 bases at J, with 12 bases between. CDR1 is MNHNS, CDR2 SASEGT, per germline. The CDR3 DNA sequence: TGTGCCAGCAGTGAATGGGGCAGTAGAACTGAAGCTTTCTTT. Protein sequence: CASSEWGSRTEAFF.

The V call is TRBV29-1, the J call TRBJ2-1, with D perhaps TRBD2 (6 bases). The CDR3 runs to 13 residues. The V and J ends lost 7 bases and 4 bases respectively, with 14 bases between them. CDR1 and CDR2 from the germline V gene are SQVTM and ANQGSEA. DNA of the CDR3: TGCAGCGCTGCGGGGCTCCTATACAATGAGCAGTTCTTC. As protein: CSAAGLLYNEQFF.

A few counts support this clone. The chain uses TRBV7-9 and TRBJ1-1; no clear D gene. This CDR3 spans 14 amino acids. The V gene lost 2 bases and the J gene lost 2 bases, with 9 bases spanning the gap. The germline gives CDR1 SEHNR, CDR2 FQNEAQ (reference sequence). CDR3 sequence (DNA): TGTGCCAGCAGCTTACAAGGCCCAAACACTGAAGCTTTCTTT. It encodes CASSLQGPNTEAFF.

The chain is built from TRBV6-4 and TRBJ2-2; D gene uncertain. V shed 7 bases and J shed 0 bases, with 9 bases lying between them. The CDR3 is 14 amino acids. Germline V gives CDR1 MRHNA, CDR2 SNTAGT. This chain's CDR3 is CASTPSANTGELFF. In DNA, the CDR3 is TGTGCCAGCACCCCGTCAGCGAACACCGGGGAGCTGTTTTTT.

This sequence joins TRBV5-8 and TRBJ2-7; no clear D gene. Germline V gene data show CDR1 as SGHTS and CDR2 as YDEGEE. CDR3 length equals 16 residues. Between the trimmed V and J ends, which lost 0 bases and 0 bases, there was a span of 13 bases. The CDR3 is CASSLVALLSSYEQYF. Written as DNA, the CDR3 is TGTGCCAGCAGCTTGGTAGCTCTCCTGAGCTCCTACGAGCAGTACTTC.

The sample holds a few counts of this clone. CDR3 DNA: TGTGCCAGTACTGGGGGTGGCTATAGCAATCAGCCCCAGCATTTT. Its translation: CASTGGGYSNQPQHF. The V gene is TRBV19, the J gene TRBJ1-5; tentatively, D is TRBD1 (5 bases). The germline CDR1 and CDR2 sequences are LNHDA and SQIVND (reference sequence). Trimming shortened V by 7 bases and J by 0 bases, and 13 bases separated the two germline ends. This CDR3 is 15 amino acids long.

The chain is built from TRBV5-1 and TRBJ2-7; tentatively, D is TRBD2 (6 bases). Germline CDR1 SGHRS, CDR2 YFSETQ. CDR3 size: 14 residues. Trimming pared 1 base from V and 4 bases from J, leaving 12 bases between. CDR3 protein: CASSLSGSLYEQYF. The CDR3 coding sequence is TGCGCCAGCAGCTTGTCCGGGAGTTTATACGAGCAGTACTTC.

V and J are TRBV28 and TRBJ1-3; 9 bases map to TRBD1. The CDR3 extends over 15 amino acids. J was trimmed by 3 bases and V by 2 bases; bases with no gene match: 2. The germline CDR1 and CDR2 sequences are MDHEN and SYDVKM. The CDR3 sequence: CASSLTGGVGNTIYF. Written as DNA, the CDR3 is TGTGCCAGCAGTTTAACAGGGGGCGTTGGAAACACCATATATTTT.

V is TRBV5-1 and J is TRBJ2-1; 11 nucleotides match TRBD2. V lost 4 bases, J lost 2 bases, and 2 bases stayed unmatched. The length of the CDR3 is 15 residues. The germline CDR1 and CDR2 sequences are SGHRS and YFSETQ. CDR3 sequence (DNA): TGCGCCAGCAGCGGACTAGCGGGCCCCTACAATGAGCAGTTCTTC. Its protein product is CASSGLAGPYNEQFF.

The rearrangement joins TRBV7-2 to TRBJ2-7; 7 nucleotides match TRBD1. V trimming: 5 bases; J trimming: 7 bases; junction bases outside the gene matches: 8. Germline V gene lookup returns CDR1 SGHTA and CDR2 FQGNSA. The CDR3 runs to 13 residues. This CDR3 reads CASSQLLQGEQYF. The CDR3 DNA is TGTGCCAGCAGCCAATTGCTACAGGGGGAGCAGTACTTC.

The V call is TRBV5-1, the J call TRBJ2-2; a possible D gene is TRBD1 (5 bases). Trimming pared 1 base from V and 0 bases from J, leaving 10 bases between. The germline V gene encodes CDR1 SGHRS and CDR2 YFSETQ. The CDR3 is 16 amino acids. Here the CDR3 reads CASSLIAGSNTGELFF. The CDR3 DNA is TGCGCCAGCAGCTTGATCGCAGGGTCGAACACCGGGGAGCTGTTTTTT.

The chain recombines TRBV10-2 with TRBJ2-7, with D uncertain. V was trimmed by 4 bases and J by 4 bases, leaving 11 bases between them. The CDR3 is 13 amino acids. In germline, CDR1 is WSHSY, CDR2 SAAADI. CDR3 sequence reads: CASSGAGLYEQYF. The CDR3 region has the DNA TGCGCCAGCAGTGGGGCAGGATTGTACGAGCAGTACTTC.

The J gene is TRBJ2-3, the V gene TRBV30; 8 nucleotides match TRBD2. The trim removed 3 bases at V and 2 bases at J, leaving 10 bases unmatched. The CDR3 runs to 16 residues. Germline CDR1 is GTSNPN and CDR2 is SVGIG (reference sequence). The CDR3 bases are TGTGCCTGGAGGGGGGGGTCCGGGAGGGCCACAGATACGCAGTATTTT. It codes for CAWRGGSGRATDTQYF.

This clone was seen just once. This chain joins TRBV28 and TRBJ2-3; no definite D call. From germline, CDR1 is MDHEN and CDR2 SYDVKM. Trimming took off 3 bases at V and 3 bases at J, with 13 bases between the two ends. This CDR3 is 15 amino acids long. The CDR3 protein is CASSFSAAETDTQYF. The CDR3 region has the DNA TGTGCCAGCAGTTTCTCGGCCGCCGAGACAGATACGCAGTATTTT.

This clone was seen repeatedly, ten times or more. The V and J genes are TRBV10-2 and TRBJ2-1, with 7 nucleotides matching TRBD2. Per the germline V gene, CDR1 is WSHSY and CDR2 is SAAADI. This CDR3 is built from 17 residues. V shed 7 bases and J 6 bases; nucleotides not matched to a gene: 18. CDR3 bases: TGCGCCAGCATGGATAATTTGGGAGGGCCCTCGGGCAATGAGCAGTTCTTC. Protein sequence: CASMDNLGGPSGNEQFF.

The V gene is TRBV28, the J gene TRBJ2-5; 9 nucleotides line up with TRBD1. The germline CDR1 and CDR2 sequences are MDHEN and SYDVKM. Germline trimming cut 2 bases from V and 3 bases from J; bases unmatched to any gene: 4. The CDR3 is made up of 15 amino acids. CDR3 in DNA: TGTGCCAGCAGTTTAGGGGGGACAGGGAAAGAGACCCAGTACTTC. As protein: CASSLGGTGKETQYF.

Comments on this clone: A much larger clone differs by one base, so this may be a read error. The chain links TRBV7-3 to TRBJ2-5; 7 bases align to TRBD1. The CDR3 is 13 residues long. Unmatched junction bases numbered 0, after V lost 3 bases and J lost 2 bases. Germline V lookup: CDR1 SGHTA, CDR2 FQGTGA. CDR3: CASSFRGQETQYF. Written as DNA, the CDR3 is TGTGCCAGCAGCTTCAGGGGGCAAGAGACCCAGTACTTC.

The V call is TRBV5-6, the J call TRBJ2-7, with D unclear. V dropped 3 bases and J dropped 3 bases, with 7 bases sitting between them. From germline, CDR1 is SGHDT and CDR2 YYEEEE. The CDR3 is 12 amino acids. The CDR3 sequence is CASSSGRYEQYF. The CDR3 region has the DNA TGTGCCAGCAGCTCGGGCCGCTACGAGCAGTACTTC.

The chain is built from TRBV4-1 and TRBJ1-4; possibly TRBD1 for D (5 bases). This CDR3 has 15 residues. V dropped 3 bases and J dropped 7 bases, with 15 bases sitting between them. In germline, CDR1 is MGHRA, CDR2 YSYEKL. The CDR3 loop reads CASSHNIVGREKLFF. The CDR3 nucleotides are TGCGCCAGCAGCCATAACATCGTGGGGCGTGAAAAACTGTTTTTT.

V is TRBV6-4 and J is TRBJ1-5; maybe TRBD1 (6 bases). V lost 10 bases and J lost 0, with 13 bases in between. CDR1 and CDR2 (germline): MRHNA, SNTAGT. CDR3 size: 14 residues. The CDR3 DNA reads as TGTGCCAATAGCGGACAGTATAGCAATCAGCCCCAGCATTTT. Protein sequence: CANSGQYSNQPQHF.